The 27 T cell receptor beta chains listed next were all sequenced from one sample in a study of T cell responses to AZD1222 COVID-19 vaccine (dated by TCRdb to the early 2020s). The sample's time point label is to be understood as: baseline before first vaccination. Library preparation was by the immunoSEQ multiplex PCR assay. TCRdb re-hosts the immuneACCESS table, in-frame sequences only. Its copies lack some clones; in the studies checked, an unresolved V gene accounts for under half of them, and the cause for the rest is not known. A total of fewer than 200,000 clones appear in this sample, roughly 88% of them only once. 0.49% of the sample is held by the ten biggest clonotypes. Sequencing used peripheral blood, obtained on day 0 of AZD1222 vaccination. The receptors shown here come from an adult in good health.

The chain employs TRBV15 and TRBJ2-1; D is perhaps TRBD1 or TRBD2 (5 bases each). Trimming cost V 0 bases and J 4 bases, with 10 bases left between them. The V gene's germline CDR1 is LNHNV and CDR2 YYDKDF (reference sequence). This CDR3 comprises 15 residues. The CDR3 DNA follows: TGTGCCACCAGCAGAGATAGAGGGGCTTACAATGAGCAGTTCTTC. Translating gives CATSRDRGAYNEQFF. The full variable domain, with the rest looked up from reference TRBV15 and TRBJ2-1, is DAMVIQNPRYQVTQFGKPVTLSCSQTLNHNVMYWYQQKSSQAPKLLFHYYDKDFNNEADTPDNFQSRRPNTSFCFLDIRSPGLGDTAMYLCATSRDRGAYNEQFFGPGTRLTVL.

The rearrangement links TRBV27 to TRBJ2-3; D uncertain. The CDR3 consists of 15 residues. V was trimmed by 0 bases and J by 0 bases, leaving 7 bases between them. Germline V gives CDR1 MNHEY, CDR2 SMNVEV (reference sequence). The chain's CDR3 is CASSLSPSSTDTQYF. The CDR3, as DNA: TGTGCCAGCAGTTTATCCCCTTCTAGCACAGATACGCAGTATTTT.

V and J are TRBV28 and TRBJ1-5; no reliable D call. With 5 bases removed from V and 0 bases from J, the gap between germline ends came to 8 bases. Germline CDR1 reads MDHEN; CDR2 reads SYDVKM. The CDR3 sequence is 14 residues long. DNA for the CDR3: TGTGCCAGCAGTCCCAGCGATAGCAATCAGCCCCAGCATTTT. Protein product: CASSPSDSNQPQHF.

CDR3 region: CASSKWRPGQGFFGYTF. CDR3 nucleotide sequence: TGTGCCAGTAGTAAGTGGAGGCCGGGACAGGGGTTCTTTGGCTACACCTTC. This chain joins TRBV19 and TRBJ1-2; TRBD1 matches at 10 bases. The CDR3 is 17 residues long. V trimming: 4 bases; J trimming: 7 bases; junction bases outside the gene matches: 15. Germline-derived CDR1 and CDR2 are LNHDA and SQIVND (reference sequence).

The rearrangement joins TRBV9 to TRBJ1-4, with 9 bases fitting TRBD1. This CDR3 region has 16 residues. V shed 3 bases, J shed 7 bases, and the junction held 10 bases outside the gene matches. The V gene's germline CDR1 is SGDLS and CDR2 YYNGEE. The CDR3 region is CASSARTGANIEKLFF. The DNA for the CDR3 is TGTGCCAGCAGCGCAAGGACAGGGGCTAATATTGAAAAACTGTTTTTT.

CDR3 loop: CASSFPHRGQRITDTQYF. The CDR3 nucleotides read TGTGCCAGCAGTTTCCCGCACCGGGGACAGCGAATCACAGATACGCAGTATTTT. J is TRBJ2-3 and V is TRBV28, with 7 nucleotides matching TRBD1. The CDR3 consists of 18 residues. Germline CDR1 is MDHEN and CDR2 is SYDVKM. Trimming cost V 3 bases and J 2 bases; bases outside gene matches: 14.

J is TRBJ2-5 and V is TRBV4-2, with D unclear. Trimming stripped 0 bases from V and 5 bases from J, with 13 bases between. The CDR3 consists of 15 residues. Germline V lookup: CDR1 LGHNA, CDR2 YNFKEQ. Here the CDR3 DNA reads TGTGCCAGCAGCCAAGAACCCTCCCGAAGGGAGACCCAGTACTTC. This gives the protein CASSQEPSRRETQYF.

The rearrangement joins TRBV9 to TRBJ2-7; the D gene is possibly TRBD1 (6 bases). The CDR3 consists of 16 residues. Per germline, CDR1 SGDLS and CDR2 YYNGEE. Trimming pared 3 bases from V and 0 bases from J, leaving 16 bases between. CDR3 loop: CASSANRDTSSYEQYF. The CDR3 DNA sequence: TGTGCCAGCAGCGCTAACCGGGACACCAGCTCCTACGAGCAGTACTTC. Combining the CDR3 with reference TRBV9 and TRBJ2-7 gives the whole variable domain DSGVTQTPKHLITATGQRVTLRCSPRSGDLSVYWYQQSLDQGLQFLIQYYNGEERAKGNILERFSAQQFPDLHSELNLSSLELGDSALYFCASSANRDTSSYEQYFGPGTRLTVT.

J is TRBJ1-2 and V is TRBV29-1; 7 nucleotides match TRBD1. The V gene end was trimmed by 4 bases and the J gene end by 6 bases; junction bases not matched to a gene: 2. Germline values: CDR1 SQVTM, CDR2 ANQGSEA. The CDR3 has 11 amino acids. The CDR3 nucleotides read TGCAGCGTTGGGCAGGGGGATGGCTACACCTTC. It specifies CSVGQGDGYTF.

This chain links TRBV27 with TRBJ1-1, with a tentative D call TRBD1 (6 bases). V lost 4 bases, J lost 5 bases, and 8 bases lay in between. The CDR3 length is 12 residues. Germline V gene data show CDR1 as MNHEY and CDR2 as SMNVEV (reference sequence). CDR3 in amino acids: CASSSRGTEAFF. In nucleotides, the CDR3 is TGTGCCAGCAGTTCCAGGGGTACTGAAGCTTTCTTT.

The chain recombines TRBV6-2 or TRBV6-3 with TRBJ1-2, with 7 bases that match TRBD1. The CDR3 is made up of 15 amino acids. The V gene end was trimmed by 4 bases and the J gene end by 6 bases; junction bases not matched to a gene: 11. Germline V CDR1 and CDR2: MNHEY, SVGEGT. The CDR3 region is CASSSAPQGWDGYTF. The CDR3 DNA reads as TGTGCCAGCAGTTCGGCCCCACAGGGGTGGGATGGCTACACCTTC.

The V call is TRBV5-1, the J call TRBJ1-2; D is undetermined. Trimming took 4 bases from V and 1 from J, leaving 5 bases between them. Germline lookup yields CDR1 SGHRS and CDR2 YFSETQ. The CDR3 is 12 amino acids. The CDR3 DNA follows: TGCGCCAGCAGCGGGATTAACTATGGCTACACCTTC. Protein product: CASSGINYGYTF.

This chain links TRBV4-3 with TRBJ1-1, with TRBD1 identical over 7 bases. The CDR3 runs 13 residues. CDR1 is LGHNA and CDR2 is YSLEER in the germline V gene. Trimming removed 7 bases from V and 11 bases from J; junction bases left unmatched: 13. The CDR3 loop reads CASTESTGQEAFF. The CDR3 DNA reads TGCGCCAGCACGGAATCGACAGGGCAGGAGGCTTTCTTT.

This clone has only one observation. The chain has TRBV15 and TRBJ2-5; D possibly corresponds to TRBD2 (5 bases). V was pared by 1 base and J by 4 bases, with 19 bases between. Germline V gene lookup returns CDR1 LNHNV and CDR2 YYDKDF (reference sequence). The CDR3 runs to 17 residues. CDR3 amino acids: CATSRVWTLSTPETQYF. For the CDR3, the DNA is TGTGCCACCAGCAGAGTTTGGACTCTCTCCACCCCAGAGACCCAGTACTTC. Variable domain in full (rest from reference TRBV15 and TRBJ2-5): DAMVIQNPRYQVTQFGKPVTLSCSQTLNHNVMYWYQQKSSQAPKLLFHYYDKDFNNEADTPDNFQSRRPNTSFCFLDIRSPGLGDTAMYLCATSRVWTLSTPETQYFGPGTRLLVL.

The chain recombines TRBV9 with TRBJ2-5; D may correspond to TRBD1 or TRBD2 (5 bases each). The V end was cut by 0 bases, the J end by 2 bases, with 11 bases between. Germline V gene lookup returns CDR1 SGDLS and CDR2 YYNGEE. CDR3 length equals 15 residues. The CDR3 is CASSVVGTVQETQYF. DNA for the CDR3: TGTGCCAGCAGCGTAGTGGGGACGGTACAAGAGACCCAGTACTTC.

This clone came up once. This chain uses TRBV5-1 with TRBJ2-7; D may correspond to TRBD1 or TRBD2 (6 bases each). The CDR3 has 13 residues. With 0 bases removed from V and 9 bases from J, the gap between germline ends came to 13 bases. Germline CDR1 and CDR2: SGHRS and YFSETQ. Here the CDR3 reads CASSLGRGERQYF. The CDR3, as DNA: TGCGCCAGCAGCTTGGGAAGGGGGGAGAGGCAGTACTTC.

A few counts support this clone. The rearrangement uses TRBV5-1 and TRBJ1-1, with no clear D. The CDR3 spans 13 residues. The V end lost 4 bases, the J end lost 4 bases, and 11 bases lay between the germline ends. The germline V gene has CDR1 SGHRS and CDR2 YFSETQ. CDR3 residues: CASSAVVGTEAFF. The CDR3 bases are TGCGCCAGCAGCGCGGTGGTGGGCACTGAAGCTTTCTTT.

This chain connects TRBV19 to TRBJ1-1; a weak D match, TRBD1 (6 bases). The CDR3 sequence is 13 residues long. V shed 5 bases and J shed 4 bases, with 11 bases lying between them. Germline V lookup: CDR1 LNHDA, CDR2 SQIVND (reference sequence). The CDR3: CASSSRGATEAFF. CDR3 DNA: TGTGCCAGTAGTTCCCGGGGGGCCACTGAAGCTTTCTTT.

The chain links TRBV6-4 to TRBJ2-2; 12 positions match TRBD2. The CDR3 extends over 16 amino acids. Germline V CDR1 and CDR2: MRHNA, SNTAGT. The J segment lost 2 bases and the V segment lost 4 bases, leaving 2 bases of the junction unmatched. CDR3 sequence reads: CASSALAGGNTGELFF. CDR3 in DNA: TGTGCCAGCAGTGCACTAGCGGGGGGAAACACCGGGGAGCTGTTTTTT.

The CDR3 bases are TGTGCCAGCAGTTTTACCCGTGGTGGGGGCTACACCTTC. It encodes CASSFTRGGGYTF. The rearrangement uses TRBV27 and TRBJ1-2; D call uncertain. Trimming took 3 bases from V and 8 from J, leaving 13 bases between them. Germline lookup yields CDR1 MNHEY and CDR2 SMNVEV (reference sequence). CDR3 length equals 13 residues.

V and J are TRBV12-5 and TRBJ2-7; 9 bases are a match to TRBD1. The V gene's germline CDR1 is LGHNT and CDR2 FRNRAP. The V and J ends lost 6 bases and 9 bases, in that order; junction bases with no gene match: 12. The CDR3 covers 14 residues. CDR3 loop: CASGTGTGSSGQYF. The DNA of the CDR3 is TGTGCTAGTGGCACCGGGACAGGGAGCTCGGGGCAGTACTTC. Full variable domain (rest looked up from reference TRBV12-5 and TRBJ2-7): DARVTQTPRHKVTEMGQEVTMRCQPILGHNTVFWYRQTMMQGLELLAYFRNRAPLDDSGMPKDRFSAEMPDATLATLKIQPSEPRDSAVYFCASGTGTGSSGQYFGPGTRLTVT.

J is TRBJ2-1 and V is TRBV5-4, with 13 bases fitting TRBD2. The length of the CDR3 is 15 residues. Germline assignment: CDR1 SGHNT and CDR2 YYREEE (reference sequence). V was clipped by 3 bases and J by 5 bases; unmatched bases: 2. CDR3 nucleotide sequence: TGTGCCAGCAGCTCAACTAGCGGGAGGGACAATGAGCAGTTCTTC. This encodes CASSSTSGRDNEQFF.

J is TRBJ2-1 and V is TRBV3-1 (or the pseudogene TRBV3-2); D gene uncertain. V gave up 1 base and J gave up 6 bases, with 13 bases separating them. The CDR3 spans 15 residues. In germline, CDR1 is LGHDT, CDR2 YNNKEL (reference sequence). As DNA, the CDR3 is TGTGCCAGCAGCCAAGTGGTCAGCCGGGCCAATGAGCAGTTCTTC. Protein sequence: CASSQVVSRANEQFF.

The V gene is TRBV30, the J gene TRBJ2-5; D ambiguous. The V gene lost 1 base and the J gene lost 0 bases, with 18 bases spanning the gap. CDR3 length: 17 residues. Germline CDR1 GTSNPN, CDR2 SVGIG (reference sequence). Written as DNA, the CDR3 is TGTGCCTGGAGTGCACCCGGTCGGCAGCTTTACCAAGAGACCCAGTACTTC. Translating gives CAWSAPGRQLYQETQYF.

The chain has TRBV4-2 and TRBJ2-2, with 14 bases aligning to TRBD2. V dropped 4 bases and J dropped 7; count of bases not matched to a gene: 8. The length of the CDR3 is 17 residues. Germline V gives CDR1 LGHNA, CDR2 YNFKEQ. The chain's CDR3 is CASSRTSGGPGIGELFF. The CDR3 coding sequence is TGTGCCAGCAGCCGGACTAGCGGGGGGCCGGGTATCGGGGAGCTGTTTTTT.

This clone was seen a single time. The chain links TRBV7-9 to TRBJ1-4, with 7 positions matching TRBD1. Trimming took 3 bases from V and 8 from J; bases not matched to a gene: 6. Germline V CDR1 and CDR2: SEHNR, FQNEAQ (reference sequence). This CDR3 contains 14 residues. The CDR3 region has the DNA TGTGCCAGCAGCTTTCCAGGGGGAAGCGAAAAACTGTTTTTT. Translation: CASSFPGGSEKLFF.

The chain has TRBV9 and TRBJ1-2; D is perhaps TRBD1 (5 bases). Germline values: CDR1 SGDLS, CDR2 YYNGEE. The CDR3 is 16 amino acids. The V end lost 0 bases, the J end lost 4 bases, and 16 bases lay between the germline ends. The CDR3 region has the DNA TGTGCCAGCAGCGTAGTGTCAGGGAGGAGCGTCTATGGCTACACCTTC. It codes for CASSVVSGRSVYGYTF.